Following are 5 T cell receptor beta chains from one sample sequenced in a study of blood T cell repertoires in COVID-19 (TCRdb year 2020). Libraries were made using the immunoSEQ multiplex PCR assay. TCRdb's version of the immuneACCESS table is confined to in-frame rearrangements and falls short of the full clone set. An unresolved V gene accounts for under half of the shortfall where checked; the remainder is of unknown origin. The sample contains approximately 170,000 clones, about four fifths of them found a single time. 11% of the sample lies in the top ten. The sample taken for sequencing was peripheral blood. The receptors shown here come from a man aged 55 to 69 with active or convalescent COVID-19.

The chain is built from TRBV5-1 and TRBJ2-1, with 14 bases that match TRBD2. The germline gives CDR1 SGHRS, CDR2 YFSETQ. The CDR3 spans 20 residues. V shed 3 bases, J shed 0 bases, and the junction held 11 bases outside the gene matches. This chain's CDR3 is CASSSGTSGRTEGSYNEQFF. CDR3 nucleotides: TGCGCCAGCAGCTCCGGGACTAGCGGGAGAACGGAGGGCTCCTACAATGAGCAGTTCTTC.

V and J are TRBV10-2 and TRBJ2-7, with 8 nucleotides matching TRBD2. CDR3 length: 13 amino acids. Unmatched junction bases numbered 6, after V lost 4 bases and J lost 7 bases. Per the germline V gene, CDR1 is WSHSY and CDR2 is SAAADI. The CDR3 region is CASSGPGGREQYF. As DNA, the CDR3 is TGCGCCAGCAGTGGACCGGGCGGGAGGGAGCAGTACTTC.

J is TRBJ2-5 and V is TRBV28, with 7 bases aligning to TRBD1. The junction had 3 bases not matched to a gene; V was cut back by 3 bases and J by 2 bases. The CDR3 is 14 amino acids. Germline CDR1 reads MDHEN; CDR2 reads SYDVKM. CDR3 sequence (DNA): TGTGCCAGCAGTTTGGGGACAGATCAAGAGACCCAGTACTTC. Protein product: CASSLGTDQETQYF. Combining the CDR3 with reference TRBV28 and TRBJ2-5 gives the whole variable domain DVKVTQSSRYLVKRTGEKVFLECVQDMDHENMFWYRQDPGLGLRLIYFSYDVKMKEKGDIPEGYSVSREKKERFSLILESASTNQTSMYLCASSLGTDQETQYFGPGTRLLVL.

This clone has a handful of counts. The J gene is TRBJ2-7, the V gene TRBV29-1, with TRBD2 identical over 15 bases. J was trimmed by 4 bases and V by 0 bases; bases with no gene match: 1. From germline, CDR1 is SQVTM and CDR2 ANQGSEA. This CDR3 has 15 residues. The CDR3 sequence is CSVEDGTSGGYEQYF. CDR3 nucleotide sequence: TGCAGCGTTGAAGATGGGACTAGCGGGGGGTACGAGCAGTACTTC.

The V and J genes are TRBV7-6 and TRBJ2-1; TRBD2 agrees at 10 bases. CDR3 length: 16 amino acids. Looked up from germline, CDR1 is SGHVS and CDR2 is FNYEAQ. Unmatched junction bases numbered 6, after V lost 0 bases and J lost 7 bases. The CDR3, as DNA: TGTGCCAGCAGCTTAGCGAGGCCTAGCGGGGGTAATGAGCAGTTCTTC. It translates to CASSLARPSGGNEQFF.